One and the same sample provided the 4 T cell receptor beta chains below, sequenced in a study of blood T cell repertoires in COVID-19 (dated by TCRdb to the early 2020s). Libraries were made using the immunoSEQ multiplex PCR assay. TCRdb holds this immuneACCESS table with in-frame rearrangements only. Some clones are missing; in checked studies, unresolved V genes explain under half, and the rest has no known cause. This sample is represented by roughly 230,000 clones; approximately 84% of them were singletons. The ten largest clones represent approximately 4% of the sample. The sample was peripheral blood. The receptors stem from a man aged 50 or older with active or convalescent COVID-19.

The chain recombines TRBV7-3 with TRBJ2-3; possible D gene TRBD1, 6 bases. The germline V gene has CDR1 SGHTA and CDR2 FQGTGA. V gave up 4 bases and J gave up 0 bases, with 8 bases separating them. This CDR3 comprises 14 residues. CDR3 protein: CASSSGQSTDTQYF. In DNA form, the CDR3 reads TGTGCCAGCAGCTCCGGACAGAGCACAGATACGCAGTATTTT.

This chain connects TRBV5-4 to TRBJ2-3, with TRBD2 identical over 13 bases. Germline V lookup: CDR1 SGHNT, CDR2 YYREEE (reference sequence). CDR3 length: 17 residues. After removal of 5 bases from V and 5 bases from J, the junction contained 11 bases not matched to a gene. Here the CDR3 reads CASSRAGTSGVGDTQYF. As DNA, the CDR3 is TGTGCCAGCAGTCGCGCCGGGACTAGCGGGGTGGGAGATACGCAGTATTTT. The full variable domain, its missing parts supplied by reference TRBV5-4 and TRBJ2-3, is ETGVTQSPTHLIKTRGQQVTLRCSSQSGHNTVSWYQQALGQGPQFIFQYYREEENGRGNFPPRFSGLQFPNYSSELNVNALELDDSALYLCASSRAGTSGVGDTQYFGPGTRLTVL.

This clone was counted only a few times. The chain uses TRBV7-9 and TRBJ1-4, with D possibly matching TRBD1 (5 bases). CDR3 length: 17 residues. V was cut by 3 bases and J by 4 bases, with 18 bases left in between. Germline V gives CDR1 SEHNR, CDR2 FQNEAQ (reference sequence). CDR3 nucleotide sequence: TGTGCCAGCAGCTTTTACTCCCGGCCCGACAGTAATGAAAAACTGTTTTTT. Translated, it gives CASSFYSRPDSNEKLFF.

The chain is built from TRBV5-4 and TRBJ1-3, with D tentatively TRBD1 (6 bases). The CDR3 totals 13 residues. Germline V lookup: CDR1 SGHNT, CDR2 YYREEE (reference sequence). V was pared by 4 bases and J by 4 bases, with 9 bases between. CDR3 sequence reads: CASSGTFGNTIYF. In DNA form, the CDR3 reads TGTGCCAGCAGCGGGACATTCGGAAACACCATATATTTT. The whole variable domain, filled in from reference TRBV5-4 and TRBJ1-3, reads ETGVTQSPTHLIKTRGQQVTLRCSSQSGHNTVSWYQQALGQGPQFIFQYYREEENGRGNFPPRFSGLQFPNYSSELNVNALELDDSALYLCASSGTFGNTIYFGEGSWLTVV.